One and the same sample provided the 10 T cell receptor beta chains below, sequenced in a study of PD-1 blockade in classical Hodgkin lymphoma. Every patient relapsed after autologous stem cell transplantation, and brentuximab vedotin exposure varied. Measured with immunoSEQ multiplex PCR; TCRdb has only the in-frame clones, and not every one. Seen here are under 95,000 clones, over 90% observed once, and the top ten hold roughly 3%. This material consisted of peripheral blood mononuclear cells (PBMCs), taken before the second cycle of nivolumab. The receptors here all came from a human donor with classical Hodgkin lymphoma.

The V gene is TRBV28, the J gene TRBJ1-5; a possible D gene is TRBD1 (5 bases). Between the trimmed V and J ends, which lost 6 bases and 0 bases, there was a span of 15 bases. This CDR3 spans 16 amino acids. Germline lookup yields CDR1 MDHEN and CDR2 SYDVKM. Here the CDR3 DNA reads TGTGCCAGCAGCTGGACGACAGACTATAGCAATCAGCCCCAGCATTTT. It specifies CASSWTTDYSNQPQHF.

The CDR3 region has the DNA TGTGCCAGCTCCCGCCCGGCAGGGGGCTTAGATACGCAGTATTTT. It translates to CASSRPAGGLDTQYF. V gene TRBV6-1 combines with J gene TRBJ2-3; the match to TRBD1 covers 8 bases. The V segment lost 8 bases and the J segment 5 bases; nucleotides outside the gene matches: 12. The germline V gene has CDR1 MNHNS and CDR2 SASEGT. CDR3 size: 15 residues.

This rearrangement joins TRBV2 to TRBJ2-1; the D gene is possibly TRBD2 (5 bases). Germline-derived CDR1 and CDR2 are SNHLY and FYNNEI. CDR3 size: 15 residues. Deletions cut 4 bases from V and 0 bases from J, with 10 bases between. The CDR3 nucleotides read TGTGCCAGCAGTGGACCGGGGAGCTCCTACAATGAGCAGTTCTTC. Translated, it gives CASSGPGSSYNEQFF. Combining the CDR3 with reference TRBV2 and TRBJ2-1 gives the whole variable domain EPEVTQTPSHQVTQMGQEVILRCVPISNHLYFYWYRQILGQKVEFLVSFYNNEISEKSEIFDDQFSVERPDGSNFTLKIRSTKLEDSAMYFCASSGPGSSYNEQFFGPGTRLTVL.

This sequence joins TRBV7-8 and TRBJ2-3; no reliable D call. The V end lost 4 bases, the J end lost 2 bases, and 1 base lay between the germline ends. The germline gives CDR1 SGHVS, CDR2 FQNEAQ. The CDR3 sequence is 11 residues long. Written as DNA, the CDR3 is TGTGCCAGCAGCTCCACAGATACGCAGTATTTT. Residues: CASSSTDTQYF.

CDR3 bases: TGTGCCTGGACAGGGGGGACTGGAAACACCATATATTTT. Translated, it gives CAWTGGTGNTIYF. The chain combines TRBV30 with TRBJ1-3, with 7 bases that match TRBD1. The germline V gene encodes CDR1 GTSNPN and CDR2 SVGIG (reference sequence). The V and J ends lost 4 bases and 2 bases, in that order; junction bases with no gene match: 2. The length of the CDR3 is 13 residues.

The rearrangement links TRBV30 to TRBJ2-3; 7 nucleotides line up with TRBD2. After removal of 5 bases from V and 2 bases from J, the junction contained 16 bases not matched to a gene. The CDR3 consists of 17 residues. Germline V gives CDR1 GTSNPN, CDR2 SVGIG (reference sequence). The CDR3 reads CAWSTGGLKTPTDTQYF. In DNA, the CDR3 is TGTGCCTGGTCCACCGGGGGACTAAAGACCCCCACAGATACGCAGTATTTT.

This clone was found once. The V gene is TRBV9, the J gene TRBJ2-1; TRBD2 agrees at 11 bases. The CDR3 totals 14 residues. V dropped 0 bases and J dropped 9; count of bases not matched to a gene: 2. Germline values: CDR1 SGDLS, CDR2 YYNGEE. The chain's CDR3 is CASSVGLAGGEQFF. The CDR3 DNA follows: TGTGCCAGCAGCGTAGGCCTAGCGGGAGGTGAGCAGTTCTTC.

The chain uses TRBV14 and TRBJ2-4; no clear D. CDR1 SGHDN and CDR2 FVKESK come from the germline V gene. V was shortened by 2 bases and J by 5 bases, with 4 bases between the two germline ends. This CDR3 spans 12 amino acids. The CDR3 DNA is TGTGCCAGCAGCCAACAGGAAAACATTCAGTACTTC. It translates to CASSQQENIQYF.

This chain connects TRBV6-6 to TRBJ2-1; weak D call: TRBD2 (6 bases). The CDR3 totals 15 residues. V lost 0 bases to trimming and J lost 5 bases, with 11 bases between them. From germline, CDR1 is MNHNY and CDR2 SVGAGI (reference sequence). CDR3 in DNA: TGTGCCAGCAGTTACTCAGGGCGGGACGACAATGAGCAGTTCTTC. It translates to CASSYSGRDDNEQFF.

This clone was counted only a few times. The gene calls are TRBV5-1 and TRBJ2-1; 13 bases agree with TRBD2. Germline V gives CDR1 SGHRS, CDR2 YFSETQ. V trimming: 4 bases; J trimming: 4 bases; junction bases outside the gene matches: 2. The CDR3 is 15 residues long. CDR3 loop: CASSGGLAGYNEQFF. The CDR3 DNA is TGCGCCAGCAGCGGGGGACTAGCGGGGTACAATGAGCAGTTCTTC.